Each of the 29 T cell receptor beta chains below was sequenced from the same sample in a study of post-analysis software for immune sequencing data. The antigens these receptors bind are not known. Unique molecular identifiers had been added to the TCR beta cDNA libraries. TCRdb passed the PCR reads through MiXCR, listing each CDR3 protein once. The data hold around 500,000 distinct CDR3 sequences, with approximately 31% observed a single time. Findings and caveats of the study: Patients had higher frequencies than controls of roughly five TRBV segments, including TRBV5-6, TRBV5-1 and TRBV20-1.

Sequenced sample: blood. These receptors all stem from a girl between 2 and 17 years old with multiple sclerosis.

CDR3 region: CASSPRTWGAYEQFF. For the CDR3, the DNA is TGTGCCAGCAGCCCACGTACCTGGGGAGCCTACGAGCAGTTCTTC. The gene calls are TRBV5-6 and TRBJ2-1, with a possible D match to TRBD2 (5 bases). CDR3 length equals 15 residues. With 4 bases removed from V and 10 bases from J, the gap between germline ends came to 21 bases. The germline V gene encodes CDR1 SGHDT and CDR2 YYEEEE.

This clonotype has only a few counts. The chain employs TRBV29-1 and TRBJ1-5, with D unresolved. This CDR3 has 10 residues. V lost 4 bases to trimming and J lost 8 bases, with 6 bases between them. Germline V gene sequence: CDR1 SQVTM, CDR2 ANQGSEA. The CDR3 here is CSVGDEPQHF. The CDR3 DNA is TGCAGCGTTGGGGATGAGCCCCAGCATTTT.

V usage is TRBV9 and J usage is TRBJ2-1; 12 bases align to TRBD2. From germline, CDR1 is SGDLS and CDR2 YYNGEE. The CDR3 consists of 17 residues. Germline trimming cut 0 bases from V and 7 bases from J; bases unmatched to any gene: 8. CDR3 DNA: TGTGCCAGCAGCGTAGATCCTAGCGGGGGGGCATTAAATGAGCAGTTCTTC. Amino acids: CASSVDPSGGALNEQFF.

This clonotype turned up a few times. The chain combines TRBV20-1 with TRBJ2-3; D is perhaps TRBD2 (6 bases). Trimming left V 0 bases short and J 0 bases short, with 13 bases between. CDR3 length equals 16 residues. The germline V gene has CDR1 DFQATT and CDR2 SNEGSKA (reference sequence). The CDR3 DNA reads TGCAGTGCTAGAGATTTGCGGGGTGCTAGCACAGATACGCAGTATTTT. This sequence encodes CSARDLRGASTDTQYF.

V gene TRBV9 combines with J gene TRBJ2-7; 7 bases are shared with TRBD1. Looked up from germline, CDR1 is SGDLS and CDR2 is YYNGEE. This CDR3 has 16 amino acids. V lost 5 bases, J lost 4 bases, and 15 bases stayed unmatched. In nucleotides, the CDR3 is TGTGCCAGCAGTTCTAACCAGGGGGACAAGTCGTACGAGCAGTACTTC. Its translation is CASSSNQGDKSYEQYF.

This clonotype was observed many times. The CDR3 loop reads CASSVTGANYGYTF. CDR3 DNA: TGTGCCAGCAGTGTGACAGGAGCTAACTATGGCTACACCTTC. The rearrangement uses TRBV6-6 and TRBJ1-2, with a possible D match to TRBD1 (6 bases). CDR1 is MNHNY, CDR2 SVGAGI, per germline (reference sequence). This CDR3 is 14 amino acids long. With 5 bases removed from V and 0 bases from J, the gap between germline ends came to 10 bases.

The chain has TRBV4-1 and TRBJ2-3; TRBD2 matches at 9 bases. This CDR3 region has 16 residues. Germline CDR1 is MGHRA and CDR2 is YSYEKL. Trimming at V came to 6 bases and at J to 4 bases, leaving 11 bases not matched to a gene. The CDR3 coding sequence is TGCGCCAGCAGGGGGCTAGCGGGGTCTCGTCCAGATACGCAGTATTTT. The encoded protein is CASRGLAGSRPDTQYF.

The J gene is TRBJ2-3, the V gene TRBV15; TRBD2 aligns across 9 bases. The CDR3 runs 19 residues. J was trimmed by 2 bases and V by 0 bases; bases with no gene match: 12. Germline V gene data show CDR1 as LNHNV and CDR2 as YYDKDF (reference sequence). For the CDR3, the DNA is TGTGCCACCAGCAGAGATCTGGTAGCGGGGGCTTACTCCACAGATACGCAGTATTTT. It is translated as CATSRDLVAGAYSTDTQYF.

V gene TRBV13 combines with J gene TRBJ2-1; D may correspond to TRBD1 or TRBD2 (6 bases each). The CDR3 spans 15 residues. Germline assignment: CDR1 PRHDT and CDR2 FYEKMQ (reference sequence). V was shortened by 0 bases and J by 12 bases, with 18 bases between the two germline ends. The chain's CDR3 is CASSLGVGGLARQFF. As DNA, the CDR3 is TGTGCCAGCAGCTTAGGAGTGGGGGGCTTGGCGAGGCAGTTCTTC.

The table lists this clonotype with a few counts. V and J are TRBV6-5 and TRBJ2-6; TRBD2 aligns across 8 bases. With 9 bases clipped from V and 4 bases from J, the junction kept 11 bases outside the gene matches. The CDR3 totals 16 residues. Germline CDR1 MNHEY, CDR2 SVGAGI. The CDR3 coding sequence is TGTGCCAGTAACCCACGGGGGGGCGCCGGGGCCAACGTCCTGACTTTC. Translating it yields CASNPRGGAGANVLTF.

This clonotype showed up just a few times. The chain combines TRBV12-3 or TRBV12-4 with TRBJ2-3, with 7 positions matching TRBD2. V was pared by 6 bases and J by 3 bases, with 6 bases of the junction left unmatched. This CDR3 has 14 residues. DNA for the CDR3: TGTGCCAGCAGCGGGGGGAGTTTAACAGATACGCAGTATTTT. Amino acids: CASSGGSLTDTQYF.

A few counts support this clonotype. This rearrangement joins TRBV10-3 to TRBJ2-5, with 8 bases fitting TRBD2. The CDR3 has 14 amino acids. CDR1 is ENHRY and CDR2 is SYGVKD in the germline V gene. Trimming removed 5 bases from V and 2 bases from J; junction bases left unmatched: 4. DNA for the CDR3: TGTGCCATCAGTCTCACTAGCGGACAAGAGACCCAGTACTTC. This translates into CAISLTSGQETQYF.

This rearrangement joins TRBV20-1 to TRBJ2-7; 12 bases agree with TRBD1. Per germline, CDR1 DFQATT and CDR2 SNEGSKA (reference sequence). This CDR3 region has 14 residues. The V segment lost 1 base and the J segment 6 bases; nucleotides outside the gene matches: 4. CDR3: CSARGGQGAVEQYF. CDR3 in DNA: TGCAGTGCTAGAGGGGGACAGGGGGCGGTCGAGCAGTACTTC.

V usage is TRBV29-1 and J usage is TRBJ2-1; maybe TRBD2 (7 bases). Germline loops: CDR1 SQVTM, CDR2 ANQGSEA. The CDR3 extends over 11 amino acids. This chain's CDR3 is CSGRGGGEQFF. The CDR3 nucleotides are TGCTCCGGGCGGGGAGGGGGTGAGCAGTTCTTC.

This clonotype was picked up one time. This chain uses TRBV28 with TRBJ2-5, with TRBD2 matching over 10 bases. CDR1 is MDHEN, CDR2 SYDVKM, per germline. V lost 7 bases, J lost 5 bases, and 10 bases stayed unmatched. The CDR3 covers 15 residues. CDR3 protein: CASTRQRGGMETQYF. In nucleotides, the CDR3 is TGTGCCAGCACCAGACAGCGGGGGGGCATGGAGACCCAGTACTTC.

This clonotype appeared a single time. A much larger clonotype is one base distant, so this may be a read error. The chain links TRBV28 to TRBJ2-3, with D possibly called TRBD1 or TRBD2 (5 bases each). Germline V gene sequence: CDR1 MDHEN, CDR2 SYDVKM. V gave up 7 bases and J gave up 3 bases, with 8 bases separating them. The CDR3 runs to 12 residues. CDR3 amino acids: CASMGVTDTQYF. CDR3 nucleotides: TGTGCCAGCATGGGGGTAACAGATACGCAGTATTTT.

The chain carries TRBV6-6 and TRBJ2-3, with a possible D match to TRBD2 (6 bases). CDR1 is MNHNY, CDR2 SVGAGI, per germline (reference sequence). The CDR3 totals 15 residues. V gave up 8 bases and J gave up 1 base, with 16 bases separating them. The CDR3 nucleotides read TGTGCCAGCGGGGGAGGCGGGGCCGGCACAGATACGCAGTATTTT. As protein: CASGGGGAGTDTQYF.

Regarding this clonotype: A much larger clonotype is one base distant, so this may be a read error. The chain couples TRBV10-3 to TRBJ2-7; the D gene is possibly TRBD2 (5 bases). The J call is in doubt because the DNA end fits TRBJ2-5 better. The germline V gene has CDR1 ENHRY and CDR2 SYGVKD. The CDR3 is made up of 13 amino acids. The CDR3 here is CAISELEKETQYF. In DNA form, the CDR3 reads TGTGCCATCAGTGAACTAGAAAAAGAGACCCAGTACTTC.

This clonotype was counted ten times or more. This rearrangement joins TRBV13 to TRBJ2-7; D is possibly TRBD1 (6 bases). Germline V CDR1 and CDR2: PRHDT, FYEKMQ (reference sequence). V shed 6 bases and J shed 2 bases, with 17 bases lying between them. The CDR3 extends over 15 amino acids. The CDR3 DNA sequence: TGTGCCAGCAGTTTTCGACAGGTTTTGACCTACGAGCAGTACTTC. This sequence encodes CASSFRQVLTYEQYF.

This clonotype was detected many times. This chain uses TRBV6-4 with TRBJ2-7; the D is unclear. Trimming pared 9 bases from V and 4 bases from J, leaving 10 bases between. Germline CDR1 MRHNA, CDR2 SNTAGT. The CDR3 has 11 residues. Here the CDR3 reads CASPPGYEQYF. In DNA, the CDR3 is TGTGCCAGTCCCCCAGGATACGAGCAGTACTTC.

This clonotype was counted ten times or more. The chain joins TRBV4-1 to TRBJ2-3, with D maybe TRBD2 (6 bases). The CDR3 is 16 amino acids. Trimming removed 2 bases at V and 0 bases at J, with 12 bases between. The germline CDR1 and CDR2 sequences are MGHRA and YSYEKL. The CDR3 protein is CASSQPGSASTDTQYF. In nucleotides, the CDR3 is TGCGCCAGCAGCCAACCCGGGAGCGCTAGCACAGATACGCAGTATTTT.

This chain uses TRBV5-1 with TRBJ2-1; 11 bases map to TRBD2. V lost 2 bases, J lost 0 bases, and 7 bases stayed unmatched. Germline V gives CDR1 SGHRS, CDR2 YFSETQ. The length of the CDR3 is 18 residues. CDR3 sequence: CASSFGLAGQSSYNEQFF. Written as DNA, the CDR3 is TGCGCCAGCAGCTTTGGACTAGCGGGCCAGAGCTCCTACAATGAGCAGTTCTTC.

This chain uses TRBV5-1 with TRBJ2-3; D is uncertain. Trimming left V 2 bases short and J 3 bases short, with 7 bases between. CDR1 SGHRS and CDR2 YFSETQ come from the germline V gene. The CDR3 sequence is 13 residues long. The CDR3 DNA follows: TGCGCCAGCAGCTTATCAGAGACAGATACGCAGTATTTT. It encodes CASSLSETDTQYF.

This clonotype has only a few counts. The chain is built from TRBV3-1 and TRBJ2-1; no firm D call. Germline V lookup: CDR1 LGHDT, CDR2 YNNKEL (reference sequence). The CDR3 extends over 11 amino acids. Deletions cut 11 bases from V and 8 bases from J, with 13 bases between. The CDR3 nucleotides are TGTGCCTCCCAGGCGTCGGATGAGCAGTTCTTC. Translated, it gives CASQASDEQFF.

This clonotype was detected a few times. The V and J genes are TRBV27 and TRBJ1-2; no definite D call. The CDR3 sequence is 13 residues long. From germline, CDR1 is MNHEY and CDR2 SMNVEV (reference sequence). V was trimmed by 2 bases and J by 1 base, leaving 5 bases between them. The CDR3 nucleotides are TGTGCCAGCAGTTTACTTAATAACTATGGCTACACCTTC. Translating it yields CASSLLNNYGYTF.

For this clonotype: A read error may account for a junction end that differs from germline. The chain carries TRBV12-3 or TRBV12-4 and TRBJ1-6; 9 bases fit TRBD1. CDR3 length: 15 residues. CDR3 nucleotide sequence: TGTGCCTGCAGTCCTACAGGGGGCCAGGATTCACCCCTCCACTTT. Its protein is CACSPTGGQDSPLHF.

The chain links TRBV10-3 to TRBJ2-3; the D gene is possibly TRBD1 (6 bases). The CDR3 loop spans 14 amino acids. Trimming stripped 7 bases from V and 2 bases from J, with 13 bases between. From germline, CDR1 is ENHRY and CDR2 SYGVKD. For the CDR3, the DNA is TGTGCCATCACCTCGACAGGACCCACAGATACGCAGTATTTT. Translated: CAITSTGPTDTQYF.

The rearrangement links TRBV12-3 or TRBV12-4 to TRBJ2-1; TRBD1 or TRBD2 may be the D gene (5 bases each). The CDR3 length is 13 residues. V dropped 4 bases and J dropped 8 bases, with 12 bases sitting between them. CDR3 DNA sequence: TGTGCCAGCAGTTCCAAGACGGGACATGAGCAGTTCTTC. Its translation: CASSSKTGHEQFF.

The chain joins TRBV20-1 to TRBJ1-4; D gene unclear. Trimming took 4 bases from V and 13 from J, leaving 22 bases between them. Germline V gives CDR1 DFQATT, CDR2 SNEGSKA (reference sequence). The CDR3 covers 14 residues. CDR3 sequence (DNA): TGCAGTGCTAATAGTGGAACAGCTCAGCTCGGACTGTTTTTT. It specifies CSANSGTAQLGLFF.